This TCR beta chain was observed in a study of blood T cells in healthy people across ages. Germline V lookup: CDR1 MNHNS, CDR2 SASEGT. The V end was cut by 8 bases, the J end by 2 bases, with 10 bases between. The CDR3 loop spans 13 amino acids. Extraction yielded at least 6 micrograms of total RNA per sample. A sample-barcoded 5' primer and a J-beta primer mix were used in a second PCR of roughly 6 to 11 cycles. TCRdb processed the 5' RACE reads anew with MiXCR; each CDR3 protein has one entry. The table shows around 800,000 distinct CDR3 sequences, with roughly 26% occurring only once. The data also belong to a second study, concerning T cells of mothers and their children. That source adds: A few healthy Caucasian mothers and their six children donated.

The sequence was obtained from a boy under 18 in good health. This rearrangement joins TRBV6-1 to TRBJ2-1; D may be TRBD1 or TRBD2 (5 bases each). Material for sequencing was blood. DNA for the CDR3: TGTGCCAGCGGACGGGGCCCCTACAATGAGCAGTTCTTC. As protein: CASGRGPYNEQFF.